This T cell receptor beta chain derives from a study of T cells in Graves' hyperthyroidism and ophthalmopathy. To note about this clonotype: This could be a read error, since a much larger clone is one nucleotide away.

This CDR3 has 19 residues. RNA transcripts served as the template for amplifying TCR beta CDR3 regions. A set of HTBI primers served as the primers for a first-round RT-PCR of the TCR CDR3. TCRdb passed the multiplex PCR reads through MiXCR, listing each CDR3 protein once. The sample includes some 700,000 distinct CDR3 sequences, 15% to 20% of them seen just once. The sample comprised blood. The sequence came from a man between 45 and 60 years old with Graves' hyperthyroidism. The V call is TRBV12-3 or TRBV12-4, the J call TRBJ2-7; TRBD1 matches 9 bases. The CDR3 bases are TGTACCAGCAGTTCGGGACAGGGCGGGTTGCTAGCGGCTTCCTACGAGCAGTACTTC. It yields the protein CTSSSGQGGLLAASYEQYF.